This entry lists 3 T cell receptor beta chains sequenced from one sample in a study of cytomegalovirus exposure and HLA in healthy donors (dated by TCRdb to 2015 to 2018). The library was prepared using the immunoSEQ multiplex PCR assay. A mixture of 60 forward primers for TCR Vbeta segments and 13 reverse primers for TCR Jbeta segments was used in the multiplex PCR. Here the immuneACCESS table is served through TCRdb, limited to in-frame sequences with V and J called. Missing clones are a known gap in these copies; in checked studies unresolved V genes cover under half, and the rest lacks a known reason. The sample table lists 210,000 or so clones, 60% to 80% of them with a count of one. The ten largest clones capture roughly 1.9% of the sample. Material: PBMCs. The receptors originated from a man younger than 30 in good health and CMV-seronegative.

The rearrangement uses TRBV14 and TRBJ2-3; TRBD1 is a possible D gene (6 bases). Trimming removed 2 bases from V and 5 bases from J, with 8 bases in between. This CDR3 has 13 amino acids. CDR1 and CDR2 (germline): SGHDN, FVKESK. Here the CDR3 DNA reads TGTGCCAGCAGCCAACAACAGGGAGATACGCAGTATTTT. It yields the protein CASSQQQGDTQYF.

This rearrangement joins TRBV7-3 to TRBJ2-1; 10 bases fit TRBD2. With 4 bases clipped from V and 5 bases from J, the junction kept 2 bases outside the gene matches. Per the germline V gene, CDR1 is SGHTA and CDR2 is FQGTGA. This CDR3 comprises 14 residues. The DNA of the CDR3 is TGTGCCAGCAGCTCCGGGACTAGCGACAATGAGCAGTTCTTC. Translating it yields CASSSGTSDNEQFF. Based on the CDR3 plus reference TRBV7-3 and TRBJ2-1, the full variable domain is GAGVSQTPSNKVTEKGKYVELRCDPISGHTALYWYRQSLGQGPEFLIYFQGTGAADDSGLPNDRFFAVRPEGSVSTLKIQRTERGDSAVYLCASSSGTSDNEQFFGPGTRLTVL.

The J gene is TRBJ2-5, the V gene TRBV7-3, with 9 bases aligning to TRBD1. The CDR3 is made up of 15 amino acids. V lost 3 bases to trimming and J lost 1 base; unmatched junction nucleotides: 3. The V gene's germline CDR1 is SGHTA and CDR2 FQGTGA. CDR3 protein: CASSFGTGTQETQYF. As DNA, the CDR3 is TGTGCCAGCAGCTTCGGGACAGGGACCCAAGAGACCCAGTACTTC.